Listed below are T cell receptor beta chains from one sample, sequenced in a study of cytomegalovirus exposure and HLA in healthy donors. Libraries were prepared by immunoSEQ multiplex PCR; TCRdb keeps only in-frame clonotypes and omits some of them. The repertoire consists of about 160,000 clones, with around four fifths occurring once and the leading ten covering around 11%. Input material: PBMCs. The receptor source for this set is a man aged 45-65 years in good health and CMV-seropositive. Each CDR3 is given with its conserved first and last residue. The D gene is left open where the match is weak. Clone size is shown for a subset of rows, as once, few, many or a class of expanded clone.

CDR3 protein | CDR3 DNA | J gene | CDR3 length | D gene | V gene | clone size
CASSQGDSGANVLTF | TGTGCCAGTTCACAAGGAGACTCTGGGGCCAACGTCCTGACTTTC | TRBJ2-6 | 15 | NA | TRBV19 | NA
CASSPNKGMETQYF | TGTGCTAGCAGCCCCAACAAGGGGATGGAGACCCAGTACTTC | TRBJ2-5 | 14 | NA | TRBV7-7 | NA
CASSFRRDRGNEQFF | TGTGCCAGCAGTTTTCGGAGGGACAGGGGCAATGAGCAGTTCTTC | TRBJ2-1 | 15 | TRBD1 | TRBV28 | NA
CASSQEVQGRPYGYTF | TGCGCCAGCAGCCAGGAAGTACAGGGAAGGCCGTATGGCTACACCTTC | TRBJ1-2 | 16 | NA | TRBV4-3 | NA
CASSLGLGYTF | TGTGCCAGCAGCCTAGGACTTGGCTACACCTTC | TRBJ1-2 | 11 | NA | TRBV4-2 | NA
CASSLAHLAGRVDTQYF | TGTGCCAGCAGCTTAGCACACCTAGCGGGCCGCGTGGATACGCAGTATTTT | TRBJ2-3 | 17 | TRBD2 | TRBV7-2 | NA
CASSPRGHSTDTQYF | TGTGCCAGCAGCCCCCGTGGGCACAGCACAGATACGCAGTATTTT | TRBJ2-3 | 15 | NA | TRBV9 | NA
CASSQTSGGETQYF | TGCGCCAGCAGCCAAACTAGCGGGGGAGAGACCCAGTACTTC | TRBJ2-5 | 14 | TRBD2 | TRBV4-3 | few
CASSLGVPAYEQYF | TGTGCCAGCAGCTTAGGTGTCCCAGCCTACGAGCAGTACTTC | TRBJ2-7 | 14 | NA | TRBV13 | NA
CASSQDRSGAYNEQFF | TGCGCCAGCAGCCAAGATAGGAGCGGAGCCTACAATGAGCAGTTCTTC | TRBJ2-1 | 16 | NA | TRBV4-3 | NA
CASSLRAGSSYEQYF | TGTGCCAGCAGTTTACGAGCGGGGAGCTCCTACGAGCAGTACTTC | TRBJ2-7 | 15 | TRBD2 | TRBV27 | NA
CASSYETATNYGYTF | TGTGCCAGCAGTTATGAGACAGCCACTAACTATGGCTACACCTTC | TRBJ1-2 | 15 | NA | TRBV6-6 | many
CASSRREPWDTQYF | TGTGCCAGCAGCCGGCGGGAGCCATGGGATACGCAGTATTTT | TRBJ2-3 | 14 | TRBD2 | TRBV11-2 | NA
CASSLGQDMNTEAFF | TGCGCCAGCAGCTTGGGACAGGATATGAACACTGAAGCTTTCTTT | TRBJ1-1 | 15 | NA | TRBV5-1 | NA
CASSHRVQGNTIYF | TGTGCCAGCAGTCACAGGGTGCAAGGAAACACCATATATTTT | TRBJ1-3 | 14 | NA | TRBV5-8 | NA
CASTVQGNTEAFF | TGTGCCAGCACCGTACAGGGGAACACTGAAGCTTTCTTT | TRBJ1-1 | 13 | NA | TRBV6-1 | once
CASSDYRGRHNEQFF | TGTGCCAGCAGTGACTACAGGGGGCGGCACAATGAGCAGTTCTTC | TRBJ2-1 | 15 | TRBD1 | TRBV6-1 | NA
CASSWSTGRETQYF | TGTGCCAGTAGTTGGTCGACAGGGCGCGAGACCCAGTACTTC | TRBJ2-5 | 14 | TRBD1 | TRBV19 | once